What follows are 18 T cell receptor beta chains derived from one specimen sequenced in a study of cytotoxic CD8 clonotypes in ibrutinib-treated CLL. Produced via immunoSEQ multiplex PCR; TCRdb's table is partial and in-frame only. In the table there are roughly 250,000 clones, around three quarters of which are singletons. The sample in question was PBMCs, obtained after 24 months of ibrutinib treatment. The receptor source for this set is a human donor with chronic lymphocytic leukemia.

The chain recombines TRBV5-1 with TRBJ2-5, with 7 bases matching TRBD2. The CDR3 covers 17 residues. CDR1 is SGHRS, CDR2 YFSETQ, per germline. The V segment lost 6 bases and the J segment 3 bases; nucleotides outside the gene matches: 17. The CDR3 here is CASMVGTSANLKETQYF. The CDR3 DNA reads TGCGCCAGCATGGTTGGTACTAGCGCGAACTTAAAAGAGACCCAGTACTTC.

The chain employs TRBV9 and TRBJ2-2; no clear D gene. The germline CDR1 and CDR2 sequences are SGDLS and YYNGEE. The CDR3 loop spans 17 amino acids. V was shortened by 0 bases and J by 6 bases, with 18 bases between the two germline ends. The DNA of the CDR3 is TGTGCCAGCAGCGTAGATTTGGCTACCCCGAGTTCCGGGGAGCTGTTTTTT. Amino acids: CASSVDLATPSSGELFF.

This clone occurred once. The V call is TRBV7-9, the J call TRBJ2-7; D not certain. Germline lookup yields CDR1 SEHNR and CDR2 FQNEAQ (reference sequence). Trimming cost V 1 base and J 1 base, with 11 bases left between them. The CDR3 has 15 amino acids. CDR3 coding DNA: TGTGCCAGCAGCTTAGTACCGGGCCGGTCCTACGAGCAGTACTTC. Translating gives CASSLVPGRSYEQYF. The variable domain in full, with the rest retrieved from reference TRBV7-9 and TRBJ2-7, is DTGVSQNPRHKITKRGQNVTFRCDPISEHNRLYWYRQTLGQGPEFLTYFQNEAQLEKSRLLSDRFSAERPKGSFSTLEIQRTEQGDSAMYLCASSLVPGRSYEQYFGPGTRLTVT.

This sequence joins TRBV29-1 and TRBJ1-2; the D gene is possibly TRBD1 (6 bases). This CDR3 is 13 amino acids long. Germline CDR1 is SQVTM and CDR2 is ANQGSEA. Deletions cut 8 bases from V and 5 bases from J, with 18 bases between. The CDR3 coding sequence is TGCAGCACCGATACGGGGGGCGTGTATGGCTACACCTTC. It specifies CSTDTGGVYGYTF.

This clone occurred a few times. The J gene is TRBJ2-2, the V gene TRBV2; 10 bases line up with TRBD2. There are 16 residues in the CDR3. Germline V gene data show CDR1 as SNHLY and CDR2 as FYNNEI. V was pared by 6 bases and J by 4 bases, with 8 bases of the junction left unmatched. Here the CDR3 reads CASRIFLAGGTGELFF. CDR3 bases: TGTGCCAGCAGAATTTTTTTAGCGGGAGGCACCGGGGAGCTGTTTTTT.

In its sample, this clone was seen a few times. The V call is TRBV9, the J call TRBJ2-7, with D perhaps matching TRBD1 or TRBD2 (5 bases each). Deletions cut 0 bases from V and 0 bases from J, with 13 bases between. The CDR3 spans 16 residues. CDR1 is SGDLS, CDR2 YYNGEE, per germline. The CDR3 loop is CASSVGGTKSSYEQYF. For the CDR3, the DNA is TGTGCCAGCAGCGTAGGGGGGACGAAAAGCTCCTACGAGCAGTACTTC.

The chain couples TRBV29-1 to TRBJ2-7, with 8 bases that match TRBD1. Germline CDR1 and CDR2: SQVTM and ANQGSEA. This CDR3 spans 14 amino acids. V gave up 8 bases and J gave up 4 bases; unmatched junction bases: 13. CDR3 amino acids: CSKTKKGQAYEQYF. The CDR3, as DNA: TGCAGCAAAACCAAAAAGGGACAGGCATACGAGCAGTACTTC.

The gene calls are TRBV28 and TRBJ1-2; no definite D call. The V and J ends lost 5 bases and 2 bases respectively, with 15 bases between them. Germline CDR1 and CDR2: MDHEN and SYDVKM. CDR3 size: 15 residues. The CDR3 loop reads CASSLPQTLNYGYTF. The CDR3 DNA is TGTGCCAGCAGTCTGCCACAAACTCTAAACTATGGCTACACCTTC.

The chain has TRBV7-9 and TRBJ1-2; 9 bases fit TRBD1. There are 16 residues in the CDR3. V was clipped by 5 bases and J by 3 bases; unmatched bases: 10. The germline gives CDR1 SEHNR, CDR2 FQNEAQ (reference sequence). The CDR3 is CASSRGTGFGDYGYTF. CDR3 coding DNA: TGTGCCAGCAGCAGAGGGACAGGGTTTGGCGACTATGGCTACACCTTC.

This clone has just one count. This sequence joins TRBV28 and TRBJ2-1, with 10 bases lining up with TRBD1. CDR1 and CDR2 (germline): MDHEN, SYDVKM. This CDR3 has 14 amino acids. The J segment lost 7 bases and the V segment lost 4 bases, leaving 4 bases of the junction unmatched. As DNA, the CDR3 is TGTGCCAGCAGTTCCCCGGACAGGGGGAATGAGCAGTTCTTC. Translation gives CASSSPDRGNEQFF.

The chain links TRBV29-1 to TRBJ2-3; 9 bases match TRBD1. In germline, CDR1 is SQVTM, CDR2 ANQGSEA. The CDR3 totals 13 residues. V lost 7 bases to trimming and J lost 4 bases; unmatched junction nucleotides: 6. The CDR3 reads CSATTGGADTQYF. The DNA for the CDR3 is TGCAGCGCAACGACAGGGGGAGCAGATACGCAGTATTTT.

The chain couples TRBV2 to TRBJ2-5; TRBD1 might be the D (6 bases). The CDR3 is made up of 14 amino acids. Germline assignment: CDR1 SNHLY and CDR2 FYNNEI. Between the trimmed V and J ends, which lost 2 bases and 5 bases, there was a span of 12 bases. This CDR3 reads CASSESTGRETQYF. As DNA, the CDR3 is TGTGCCAGCAGTGAAAGTACAGGGCGGGAGACCCAGTACTTC.

This rearrangement joins TRBV25-1 to TRBJ2-2, with D hard to call. This CDR3 comprises 14 residues. V lost 5 bases, J lost 1 base, and 8 bases lay in between. Germline V gene sequence: CDR1 MGHDK, CDR2 SYGVNS. CDR3 sequence reads: CASSITLNTGELFF. CDR3 in DNA: TGTGCCAGCAGTATAACGTTGAACACCGGGGAGCTGTTTTTT.

V usage is TRBV5-6 and J usage is TRBJ2-7, with 7 bases that match TRBD1. V shed 2 bases, J shed 3 bases, and the junction held 8 bases outside the gene matches. Germline V CDR1 and CDR2: SGHDT, YYEEEE. The CDR3 has 15 residues. CDR3 protein: CASSFPLTGIYEQYF. CDR3 nucleotides: TGTGCCAGCAGCTTTCCCCTGACAGGGATCTACGAGCAGTACTTC.

The chain carries TRBV11-1 and TRBJ1-3; D unresolved. CDR1 and CDR2 (germline): SGHAT, FQDESV (reference sequence). The germline V and J ends were trimmed by 5 bases and 3 bases, with 5 bases remaining between them. The CDR3 runs to 12 residues. CDR3 nucleotides: TGTGCCAGCAGCACCCATGGAAACACCATATATTTT. Amino acids: CASSTHGNTIYF.

The genes are TRBV2 and TRBJ2-3; 11 bases are shared with TRBD2. Germline CDR1 is SNHLY and CDR2 is FYNNEI. This CDR3 region has 16 residues. Unmatched junction bases numbered 10, after V lost 5 bases and J lost 6 bases. In DNA, the CDR3 is TGTGCCAGCAGTTTAGCGGGAGGGCCGGGAACGGATACGCAGTATTTT. Translated: CASSLAGGPGTDTQYF.

The V gene is TRBV15, the J gene TRBJ2-7; 10 positions match TRBD1. Trimming at V came to 5 bases and at J to 5 bases, leaving 12 bases not matched to a gene. The germline CDR1 and CDR2 sequences are LNHNV and YYDKDF (reference sequence). This CDR3 has 16 residues. The CDR3 coding sequence is TGTGCCACCAGCCAATGGGTGGACAGGGGGACGGACGAGCAGTACTTC. As protein: CATSQWVDRGTDEQYF.

CDR3 nucleotide sequence: TGTGCCAGCAGGAAACAGGGGGGTGTGGGAAACACCATATATTTT. It specifies CASRKQGGVGNTIYF. V is TRBV6-5 and J is TRBJ1-3; 8 bases are a match to TRBD1. The CDR3 sequence is 15 residues long. The trim removed 6 bases at V and 4 bases at J, leaving 8 bases unmatched. Germline assignment: CDR1 MNHEY and CDR2 SVGAGI.